The text below deals with one T cell receptor beta chain. Reverse transcription of roughly 0.5 to 1 ug RNA used random hexamers. Multiplex PCR with immunoSEQ amplified the TCR beta CDR3 across 54 Vbeta and 13 Jbeta. Via MiXCR, TCRdb re-called the immunoSEQ multiplex PCR reads, giving one row per CDR3 protein. The sample includes about 76,000 distinct CDR3 sequences, roughly nine tenths of them seen just once. This specimen comes from a study of CD8 T cells in Susac syndrome. With 5 bases clipped from V and 3 bases from J, the junction kept 3 bases outside the gene matches. The germline V gene has CDR1 SGHNT and CDR2 YYREEE (reference sequence). This CDR3 is built from 13 residues.

The chain couples TRBV5-4 to TRBJ2-5; 8 positions match TRBD2. This receptor was taken from a human donor with multiple sclerosis. The material sequenced was CD8+ T cells from PBMCs. CDR3 amino acids: CASRELAEETQYF. In DNA form, the CDR3 reads TGTGCCAGCAGGGAACTAGCGGAAGAGACCCAGTACTTC.